This section outlines one T cell receptor beta chain sequence together with its context. No cognate antigen has been identified for it. Nothing much larger sits one base from this clone, and base qualities are not available. The record originates from a study of T cell responses to AZD1222 COVID-19 vaccine (dated by TCRdb to about 2021). About the full investigation: Because spike-specific TCR depth and breadth did not differ between the two schedules, AZD1222 recipients who got a second dose at roughly 4 weeks were pooled with those who got a second dose at roughly 12 weeks. Enrollment into the trials was organized by age into subgroups of 18-55, 56-69 and 70-plus years, and those subgroups contained roughly 150, 30 and 60 TCR-sequenced participants, respectively. TCR sequencing was performed for roughly 250 trial participants, of whom some 200 were given two doses of AZD1222 and roughly 25 were given two doses of MenACWY control vaccine. The full study reports these points: Spike-specific TCR breadth and depth rose significantly after two AZD1222 doses compared with day 0 and with MenACWY recipients. Most participants were white British and females outnumbered males, and the authors suggested that clonal diversity may have been underestimated. In the small 56-69-year group, the increase in depth fell short of significance, most likely because of low power. Because no day 14 peak-response samples were available, the repertoires could be characterized only after the peak T cell response. Conclusions about previously exposed vaccinees were limited because only six AZD1222 recipients were SARS-CoV-2 seropositive at baseline. Reportedly, close to half of the unique spike-specific TCRs recognized epitopes lying outside the regions that are mutated in the B.1.351 and B.1.1.7 variants. CD4 TCRs associated with the vaccine covered the entire spike protein, and the dominant responses were in regions 160-218 and 743-854.

The meaning of the sample's time point label: baseline before first vaccination. Samples from vaccinated people were obtained from the UK trials COV001 and COV002, which included a single-blind randomized controlled phase 2/3 trial of AZD1222 (ChAdOx1 nCoV-19) in healthy adults. For TCRbeta chain sequencing, PBMC samples from trial participants were taken at day 0 and at day 28 after the second dose. The CDR3 regions of human TCRbeta chains were analyzed by immunosequencing. As for the original processing: TCRs in the repertoires were matched against a reference library of SARS-CoV-2-specific TCRs that had been generated with the MIRA antigen-specificity platform. Breadth was defined as the fraction of unique TCRs that were SARS-CoV-2-associated, and depth was defined as the fraction of total T cells that were SARS-CoV-2-associated. Using the MIRA data, every spike-specific TCR was mapped to the spike region that the TCR reacted to and assigned to either a CD4 or a CD8 class. Log10-transformed breadth and depth values were compared by one-way ANOVA with Sidak's multiple comparisons tests. The source is immuneACCESS, and TCRdb retained only in-frame sequences with V and J called. Part of the clones is not carried over; for the studies checked, unresolved V genes explain less than half of this, and the remainder is unexplained. Clone size and the V and J calls come from that table; the DNA yielded D and trimming. This sample holds about 61,000 clones; about 87% were observed only once. The top ten hold just under 5% of the sample.

The CDR3 goes from the cysteine to the phenylalanine over 15 residues. Of the read, only the CDR3 DNA is kept; its 45 bases are in frame from base 1. The germline V gene supplies CDR1 SGHRS and CDR2 YFSETQ. The V end gives up 0 bases and the J end 6 bases, leaving 8 bases in the junction not matched to a gene. The chain uses TRBV5-1 and TRBJ1-2, with TRBD1 identical over 7 junction bases. This receptor was identified in an adult in good health. The sample in question was peripheral blood, obtained on day 0 of AZD1222 vaccination. The CDR3 corresponds to CASSLVADRQDGYTF. The sequence in DNA is TGCGCCAGCAGCTTGGTAGCGGACAGGCAGGATGGCTACACCTTC.